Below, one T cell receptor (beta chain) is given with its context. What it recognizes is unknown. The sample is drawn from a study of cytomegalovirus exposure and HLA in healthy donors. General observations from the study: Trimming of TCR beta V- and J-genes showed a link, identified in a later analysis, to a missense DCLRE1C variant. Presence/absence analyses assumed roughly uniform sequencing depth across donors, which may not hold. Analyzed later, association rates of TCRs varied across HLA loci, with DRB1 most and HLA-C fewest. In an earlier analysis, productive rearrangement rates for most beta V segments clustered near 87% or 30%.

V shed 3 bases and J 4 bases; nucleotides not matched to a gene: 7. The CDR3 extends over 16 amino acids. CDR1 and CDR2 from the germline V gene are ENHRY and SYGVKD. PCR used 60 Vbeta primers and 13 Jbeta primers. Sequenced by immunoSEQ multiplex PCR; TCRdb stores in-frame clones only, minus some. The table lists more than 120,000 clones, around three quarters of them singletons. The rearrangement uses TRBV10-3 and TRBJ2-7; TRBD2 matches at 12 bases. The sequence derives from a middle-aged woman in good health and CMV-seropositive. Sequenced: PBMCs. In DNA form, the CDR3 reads TGTGCCATCAGTGACCCCGGGACTAGCGGGTCGTACGAGCAGTACTTC. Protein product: CAISDPGTSGSYEQYF.